This T cell receptor beta chain emerged from a study of cytomegalovirus exposure and HLA in healthy donors. Study outcomes and limitations: Confirmation was obtained in vitro that a few CMV-associated chains are specific for CMV antigens.

This table comes from immunoSEQ multiplex PCR, and its TCRdb copy is limited to in-frame clones, with some not included. This table has 55,000 to 75,000 clones, around 90% appearing once. A remark on this clone: Its specificity is unknown.

The germline V gene has CDR1 LGHNA and CDR2 YSLEER. The length of the CDR3 is 15 residues. J gave up 1 base and V 1 base, and 3 bases lay outside the gene matches. The specimen sequenced was PBMCs. This receptor was obtained from a man aged 18-30 years in good health and CMV-seronegative. V and J are TRBV4-3 and TRBJ1-2; 7 bases match TRBD1. In DNA, the CDR3 is TGCGCCAGCAGCCAAGCCGGGACAGATAACTATGGCTACACCTTC. Its protein product is CASSQAGTDNYGYTF.